This record concerns one T cell receptor beta chain sequence. Clones were read by immunoSEQ multiplex PCR, and TCRdb kept only the in-frame ones, dropping some. The sample has 180,000 or so clones; roughly four fifths are singletons. These data come from a study of blood T cell repertoires in COVID-19. Study context: T cells, B-cell-depleted T cells, or PBMCs provided the cDNA or gDNA that served as material.

The clonotype comes from a woman aged 40 to 55 with COVID-19, enrolled during active disease. Input material: peripheral blood.

CDR3 sequence: CASSLGQINEKLFF. The CDR3 DNA reads as TGTGCCAGCAGCTTGGGACAGATTAATGAAAAACTGTTTTTT. V is TRBV7-9 and J is TRBJ1-4; 7 nucleotides align to TRBD1. Germline loops: CDR1 SEHNR, CDR2 FQNEAQ (reference sequence). The CDR3 covers 14 residues. Losses at the gene ends were 3 bases for V and 4 bases for J; bases not matched to a gene: 2.